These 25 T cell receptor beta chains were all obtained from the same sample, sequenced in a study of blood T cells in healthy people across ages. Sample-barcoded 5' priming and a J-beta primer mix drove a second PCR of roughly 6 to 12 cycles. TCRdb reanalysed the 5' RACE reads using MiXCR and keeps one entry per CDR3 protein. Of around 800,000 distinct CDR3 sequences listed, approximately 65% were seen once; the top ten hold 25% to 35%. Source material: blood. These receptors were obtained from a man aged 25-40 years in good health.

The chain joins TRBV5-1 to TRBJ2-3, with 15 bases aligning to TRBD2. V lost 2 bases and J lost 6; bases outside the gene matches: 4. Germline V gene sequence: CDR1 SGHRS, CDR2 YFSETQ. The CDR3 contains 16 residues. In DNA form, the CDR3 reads TGCGCCAGCAGCTTAGGACTAGCGGGGGGGCAGGATACGCAGTATTTT. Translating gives CASSLGLAGGQDTQYF.

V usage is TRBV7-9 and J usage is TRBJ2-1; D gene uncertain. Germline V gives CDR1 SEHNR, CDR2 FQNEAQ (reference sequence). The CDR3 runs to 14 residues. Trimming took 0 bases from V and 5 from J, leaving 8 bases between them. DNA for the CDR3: TGTGCCAGCAGCTTAGCACTTTCGAACAATGAGCAGTTCTTC. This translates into CASSLALSNNEQFF.

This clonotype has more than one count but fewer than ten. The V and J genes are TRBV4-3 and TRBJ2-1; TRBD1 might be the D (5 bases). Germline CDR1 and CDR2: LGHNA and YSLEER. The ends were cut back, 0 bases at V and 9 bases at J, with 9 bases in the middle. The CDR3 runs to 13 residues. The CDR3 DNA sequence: TGCGCCAGCAGCCAAGACAGGGTCGGTGAGCAGTTCTTC. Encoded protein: CASSQDRVGEQFF.

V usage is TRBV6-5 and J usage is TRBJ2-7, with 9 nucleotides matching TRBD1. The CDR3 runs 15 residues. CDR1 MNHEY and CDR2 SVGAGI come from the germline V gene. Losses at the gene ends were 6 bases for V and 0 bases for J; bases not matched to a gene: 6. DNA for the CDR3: TGTGCCAGCAGGGCTTCGGACAGGGGCTCCTACGAGCAGTACTTC. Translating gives CASRASDRGSYEQYF.

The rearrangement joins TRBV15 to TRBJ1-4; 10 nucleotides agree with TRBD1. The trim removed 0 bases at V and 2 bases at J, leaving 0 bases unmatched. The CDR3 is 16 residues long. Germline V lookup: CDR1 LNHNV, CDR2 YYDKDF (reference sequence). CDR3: CATSREDRGTNEKLFF. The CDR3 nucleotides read TGTGCCACCAGCAGAGAGGACAGGGGGACTAATGAAAAACTGTTTTTT. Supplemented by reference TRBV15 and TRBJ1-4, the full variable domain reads DAMVIQNPRYQVTQFGKPVTLSCSQTLNHNVMYWYQQKSSQAPKLLFHYYDKDFNNEADTPDNFQSRRPNTSFCFLDIRSPGLGDTAMYLCATSREDRGTNEKLFFGSGTQLSVL.

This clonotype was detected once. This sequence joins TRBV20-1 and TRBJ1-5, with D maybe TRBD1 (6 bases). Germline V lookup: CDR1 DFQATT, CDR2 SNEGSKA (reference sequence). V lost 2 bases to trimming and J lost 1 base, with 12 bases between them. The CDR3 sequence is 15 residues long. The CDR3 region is CSARPGAQSNQPQHF. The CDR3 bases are TGCAGTGCTAGACCAGGGGCGCAGAGCAATCAGCCCCAGCATTTT.

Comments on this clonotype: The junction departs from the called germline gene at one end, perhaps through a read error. CDR3: CSARDLAGLYHETQYF. The CDR3 bases are TGCAGTGCTAGAGATCTGGCAGGACTGTACCACGAGACCCAGTACTTC. The V and J genes are TRBV20-1 and TRBJ2-4; the D gene is possibly TRBD2 (5 bases). The closer fit of TRBJ2-5 to the DNA end suggests the J call may be wrong. The CDR3 spans 16 residues. The V gene's germline CDR1 is DFQATT and CDR2 SNEGSKA (reference sequence).

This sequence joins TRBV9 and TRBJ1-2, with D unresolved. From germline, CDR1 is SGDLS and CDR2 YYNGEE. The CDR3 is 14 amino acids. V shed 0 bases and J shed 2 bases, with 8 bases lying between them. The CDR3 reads CASSVGAANYGYTF. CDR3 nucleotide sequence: TGTGCCAGCAGCGTAGGGGCGGCCAACTATGGCTACACCTTC.

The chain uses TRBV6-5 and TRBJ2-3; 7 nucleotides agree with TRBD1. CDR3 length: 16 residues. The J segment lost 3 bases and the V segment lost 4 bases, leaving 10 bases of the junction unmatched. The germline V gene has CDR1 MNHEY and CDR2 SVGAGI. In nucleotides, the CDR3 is TGTGCCAGCAGTTTCAGCCGGGACAGCGCTACAGATACGCAGTATTTT. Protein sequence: CASSFSRDSATDTQYF.

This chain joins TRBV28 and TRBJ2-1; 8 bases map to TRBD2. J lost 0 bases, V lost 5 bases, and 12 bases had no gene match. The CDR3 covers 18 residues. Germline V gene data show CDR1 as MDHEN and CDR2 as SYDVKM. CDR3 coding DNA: TGTGCCAGCAGTCCTAGGGCACTAGCGGCGCCCTCCTACAATGAGCAGTTCTTC. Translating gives CASSPRALAAPSYNEQFF.

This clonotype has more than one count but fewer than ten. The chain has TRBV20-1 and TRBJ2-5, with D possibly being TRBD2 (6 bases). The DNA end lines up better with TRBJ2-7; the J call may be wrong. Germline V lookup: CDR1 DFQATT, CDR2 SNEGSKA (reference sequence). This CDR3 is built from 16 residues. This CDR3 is CSAPPAASGQSYEQYF. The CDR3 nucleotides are TGCAGTGCACCACCGGCAGCCAGCGGGCAGTCCTACGAGCAGTACTTC.

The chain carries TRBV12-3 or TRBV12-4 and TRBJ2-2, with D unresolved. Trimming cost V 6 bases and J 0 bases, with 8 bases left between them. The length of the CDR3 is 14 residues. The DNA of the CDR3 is TGTGCCAGCAGCCCACTCGCGAACACCGGGGAGCTGTTTTTT. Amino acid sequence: CASSPLANTGELFF.

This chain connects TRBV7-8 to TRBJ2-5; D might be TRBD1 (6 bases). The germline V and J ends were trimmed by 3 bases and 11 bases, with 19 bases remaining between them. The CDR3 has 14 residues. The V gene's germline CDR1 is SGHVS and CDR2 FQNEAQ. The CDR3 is CASSFGQPAGEQYF. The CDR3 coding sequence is TGTGCCAGCAGCTTCGGACAGCCGGCTGGTGAGCAGTACTTC.

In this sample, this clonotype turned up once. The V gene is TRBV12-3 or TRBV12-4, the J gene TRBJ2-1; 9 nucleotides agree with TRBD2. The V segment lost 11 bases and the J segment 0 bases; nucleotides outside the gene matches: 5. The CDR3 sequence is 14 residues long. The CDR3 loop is CAAGGLGSYNEQFF. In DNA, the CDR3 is TGTGCCGCGGGGGGGCTGGGCTCCTACAATGAGCAGTTCTTC.

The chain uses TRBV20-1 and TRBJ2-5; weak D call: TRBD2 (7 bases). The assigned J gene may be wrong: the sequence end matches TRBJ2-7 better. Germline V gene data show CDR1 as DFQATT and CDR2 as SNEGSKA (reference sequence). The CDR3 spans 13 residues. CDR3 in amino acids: CSAGRGGRYEQYF. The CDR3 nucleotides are TGCAGTGCTGGAAGGGGGGGGCGGTACGAGCAGTACTTC.

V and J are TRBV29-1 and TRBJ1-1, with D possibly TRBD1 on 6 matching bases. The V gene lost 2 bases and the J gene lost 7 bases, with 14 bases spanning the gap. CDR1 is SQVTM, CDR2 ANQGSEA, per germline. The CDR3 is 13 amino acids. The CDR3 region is CSVEKVGAGEAFF. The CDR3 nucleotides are TGCAGCGTTGAAAAAGTGGGGGCGGGTGAAGCTTTCTTT.

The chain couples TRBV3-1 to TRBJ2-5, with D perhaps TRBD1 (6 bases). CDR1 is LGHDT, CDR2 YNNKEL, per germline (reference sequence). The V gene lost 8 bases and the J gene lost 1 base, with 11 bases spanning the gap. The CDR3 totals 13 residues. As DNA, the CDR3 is TGTGCCAGCGGCTACAGGGCCCAAGAGACCCAGTACTTC. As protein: CASGYRAQETQYF.

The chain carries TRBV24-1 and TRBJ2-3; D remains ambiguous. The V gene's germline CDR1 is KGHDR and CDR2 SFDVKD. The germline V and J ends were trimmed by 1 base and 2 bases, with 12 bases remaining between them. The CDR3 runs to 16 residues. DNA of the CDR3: TGTGCCACCAGTGATTTTGGGCGTCTTCACACAGATACGCAGTATTTT. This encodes CATSDFGRLHTDTQYF.

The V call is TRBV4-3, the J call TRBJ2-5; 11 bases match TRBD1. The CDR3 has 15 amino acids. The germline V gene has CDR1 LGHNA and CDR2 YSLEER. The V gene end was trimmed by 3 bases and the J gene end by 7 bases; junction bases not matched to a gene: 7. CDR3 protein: CASSQLGTGGGTQYF. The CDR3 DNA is TGCGCCAGCAGCCAGCTTGGGACAGGGGGAGGGACCCAGTACTTC.

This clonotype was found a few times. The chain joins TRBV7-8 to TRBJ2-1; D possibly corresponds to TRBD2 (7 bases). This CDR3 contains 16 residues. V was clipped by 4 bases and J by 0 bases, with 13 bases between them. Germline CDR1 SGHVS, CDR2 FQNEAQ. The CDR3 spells CASSYGGPSSYNEQFF. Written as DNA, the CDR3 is TGTGCCAGCAGCTACGGGGGGCCCAGCTCCTACAATGAGCAGTTCTTC.

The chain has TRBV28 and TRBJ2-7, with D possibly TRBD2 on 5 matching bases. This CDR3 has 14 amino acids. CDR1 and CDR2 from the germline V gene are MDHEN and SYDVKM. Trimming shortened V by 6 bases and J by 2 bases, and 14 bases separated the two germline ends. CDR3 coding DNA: TGTGCCAGCAGCCTAACGGGGAAAACCTACGAGCAGTACTTC. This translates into CASSLTGKTYEQYF.

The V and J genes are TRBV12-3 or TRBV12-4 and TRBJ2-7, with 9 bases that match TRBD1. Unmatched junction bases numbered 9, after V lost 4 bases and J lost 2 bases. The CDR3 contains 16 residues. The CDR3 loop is CASSSPYRGLTYEQYF. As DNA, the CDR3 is TGTGCCAGCAGTTCCCCGTACAGGGGGCTGACCTACGAGCAGTACTTC.

The DNA of the CDR3 is TGTGCCAGCAGCTGGGGGGGGCCCGCTAGCACAGATACGCAGTATTTT. It yields the protein CASSWGGPASTDTQYF. The chain has TRBV5-4 and TRBJ2-3; D perhaps matches TRBD2 (7 bases). CDR3 length: 16 residues. Deletions cut 3 bases from V and 0 bases from J, with 14 bases between. CDR1 is SGHNT, CDR2 YYREEE, per germline (reference sequence).

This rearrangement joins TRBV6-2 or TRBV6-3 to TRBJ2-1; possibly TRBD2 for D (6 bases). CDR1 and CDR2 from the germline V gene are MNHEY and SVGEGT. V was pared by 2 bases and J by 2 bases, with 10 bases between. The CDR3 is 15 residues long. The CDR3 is CASSYRDSTYNEQFF. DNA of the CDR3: TGTGCCAGCAGTTACCGGGACTCCACCTACAATGAGCAGTTCTTC.

Here the CDR3 DNA reads TGCAGTGCTAGGAAGACTAGCTTTAACACCGGGGAGCTGTTTTTT. Amino acid sequence: CSARKTSFNTGELFF. This chain joins TRBV20-1 and TRBJ2-2; TRBD2 aligns across 7 bases. The CDR3 extends over 15 amino acids. Losses at the gene ends were 3 bases for V and 2 bases for J; bases not matched to a gene: 6. The V gene's germline CDR1 is DFQATT and CDR2 SNEGSKA (reference sequence).